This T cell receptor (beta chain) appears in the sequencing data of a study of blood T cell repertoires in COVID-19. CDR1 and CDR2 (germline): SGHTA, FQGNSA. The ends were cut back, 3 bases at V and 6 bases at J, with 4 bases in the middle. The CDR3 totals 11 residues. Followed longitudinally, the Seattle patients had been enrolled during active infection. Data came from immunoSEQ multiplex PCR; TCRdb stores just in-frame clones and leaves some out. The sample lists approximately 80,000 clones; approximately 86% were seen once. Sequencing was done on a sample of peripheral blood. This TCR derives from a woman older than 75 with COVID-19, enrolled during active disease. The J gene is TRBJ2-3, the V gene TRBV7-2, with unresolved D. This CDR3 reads CASSFEDTQYF. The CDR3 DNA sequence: TGTGCCAGCAGCTTCGAGGATACGCAGTATTTT.